Shown below are 28 T cell receptor beta chains from a single sample sequenced in a study of cytomegalovirus exposure and HLA in healthy donors. The PCR made use of 60 Vbeta and 13 Jbeta primers. The assay was immunoSEQ multiplex PCR, and TCRdb's table has in-frame clones only and misses some. The sample has about 160,000 clones; about 75% are singletons. Source material: PBMCs. Receptor source: a woman aged 50 to 60 in good health and CMV-seropositive.

The chain is built from TRBV2 and TRBJ2-5; 8 bases match TRBD1. With 0 bases clipped from V and 5 bases from J, the junction kept 5 bases outside the gene matches. Germline V gene data show CDR1 as SNHLY and CDR2 as FYNNEI. The CDR3 has 15 amino acids. The DNA for the CDR3 is TGTGCCAGCAGTGAAGCCCCGACAGGGGTTGAGACCCAGTACTTC. Translation gives CASSEAPTGVETQYF.

This clone was observed once. The chain joins TRBV28 to TRBJ1-2; TRBD1 matches at 9 bases. The trim removed 7 bases at V and 8 bases at J, leaving 11 bases unmatched. This CDR3 has 14 residues. Per the germline V gene, CDR1 is MDHEN and CDR2 is SYDVKM. The chain's CDR3 is CASTYPGQGRGYTF. The CDR3 region has the DNA TGTGCCAGCACCTATCCGGGACAGGGACGGGGCTACACCTTC.

This clone has just a few counts. For the CDR3, the DNA is TGTGCCAGCAGTGACGGACAGCGATCAGGACATGGCTACACCTTC. Its protein product is CASSDGQRSGHGYTF. The rearrangement joins TRBV6-1 to TRBJ1-2; possibly TRBD1 for D (6 bases). This CDR3 has 15 amino acids. Germline V gene data show CDR1 as MNHNS and CDR2 as SASEGT. V was pared by 3 bases and J by 6 bases, with 17 bases between.

CDR3 amino acids: CASSKGGGLSPLHF. CDR3 sequence (DNA): TGTGCCAGTAGCAAAGGGGGGGGTCTCTCACCCCTCCACTTT. The chain is built from TRBV19 and TRBJ1-6; TRBD1 might be the D (6 bases). From germline, CDR1 is LNHDA and CDR2 SQIVND (reference sequence). The V end lost 6 bases, the J end lost 10 bases, and 16 bases lay between the germline ends. The CDR3 contains 14 residues. Using reference TRBV19 and TRBJ1-6 for the parts outside the CDR3, the full variable domain is DGGITQSPKYLFRKEGQNVTLSCEQNLNHDAMYWYRQDPGQGLRLIYYSQIVNDFQKGDIAEGYSVSREKKESFPLTVTSAQKNPTAFYLCASSKGGGLSPLHFGNGTRLTVT.

This clone has only a few counts. This rearrangement joins TRBV7-2 to TRBJ1-1; D not resolved. Trimming shortened V by 6 bases and J by 6 bases, and 11 bases separated the two germline ends. Germline loops: CDR1 SGHTA, CDR2 FQGNSA. The CDR3 has 12 amino acids. The CDR3: CASRLWRAEAFF. For the CDR3, the DNA is TGTGCCAGCAGACTCTGGAGGGCTGAAGCTTTCTTT.

The chain combines TRBV27 with TRBJ1-5; weak D call: TRBD1 (5 bases). The CDR3 sequence is 15 residues long. Germline loops: CDR1 MNHEY, CDR2 SMNVEV (reference sequence). V lost 8 bases and J lost 2, with 16 bases in between. In DNA, the CDR3 is TGTGCCAGCCGGTCGGGGGATTGGGGCAATCAGCCCCAGCATTTT. Residues: CASRSGDWGNQPQHF.

This clone was picked up a small number of times. The gene calls are TRBV7-3 and TRBJ2-3, with TRBD2 matching over 10 bases. Per the germline V gene, CDR1 is SGHTA and CDR2 is FQGTGA. V shed 8 bases, J shed 8 bases, and the junction held 7 bases outside the gene matches. The CDR3 length is 13 residues. The CDR3 loop is CASAGTSVGTQYF. In DNA form, the CDR3 reads TGTGCCAGCGCCGGGACTAGCGTCGGTACGCAGTATTTT.

The chain uses TRBV5-6 and TRBJ2-7; 10 bases align to TRBD2. Germline CDR1 and CDR2: SGHDT and YYEEEE. The V segment lost 5 bases and the J segment 0 bases; nucleotides outside the gene matches: 11. The CDR3 runs to 17 residues. The CDR3 coding sequence is TGTGCCAGCAGTCACCGTGGACTAGCGGCATTCTCCTACGAGCAGTACTTC. It specifies CASSHRGLAAFSYEQYF.

This sequence joins TRBV2 and TRBJ2-5, with 10 bases fitting TRBD2. V shed 7 bases and J 5 bases; nucleotides not matched to a gene: 13. The CDR3 has 16 amino acids. Germline values: CDR1 SNHLY, CDR2 FYNNEI. CDR3 sequence: CASITGTSVDRETQYF. The CDR3 DNA is TGTGCCAGCATTACCGGGACTAGCGTCGATCGGGAGACCCAGTACTTC.

The V and J genes are TRBV9 and TRBJ2-7; 9 bases line up with TRBD2. This CDR3 spans 16 amino acids. The germline V gene encodes CDR1 SGDLS and CDR2 YYNGEE. V dropped 1 base and J dropped 5; count of bases not matched to a gene: 10. The CDR3 bases are TGTGCCAGCAGCGTACTGAGAGCGGGGGGCTGGGACGAGCAGTACTTC. This codes for CASSVLRAGGWDEQYF.

Concerning this clone itself: Mismatch with germline at one junction end may stem from a read error. This CDR3 is CSAILLGGADF. The CDR3 region has the DNA TGCAGTGCCATCCTCCTTGGGGGGGCCGACTTC. The chain joins TRBV20-1 to TRBJ2-5; D might be TRBD2 (7 bases). The CDR3 runs to 11 residues. Per germline, CDR1 DFQATT and CDR2 SNEGSKA (reference sequence).

The rearrangement joins TRBV5-1 to TRBJ2-1, with D perhaps TRBD1 (6 bases). Deletions cut 2 bases from V and 6 bases from J, with 12 bases between. In germline, CDR1 is SGHRS, CDR2 YFSETQ. The CDR3 runs 14 residues. DNA of the CDR3: TGCGCCAGCAGCTTACTTGCACAGGGCAATGAGCAGTTCTTC. It is translated as CASSLLAQGNEQFF.

The chain combines TRBV18 with TRBJ2-7; TRBD2 is a possible D gene (6 bases). Per the germline V gene, CDR1 is KGHSH and CDR2 is LQKENI. The CDR3 extends over 14 amino acids. Trimming took 3 bases from V and 2 from J, leaving 11 bases between them. The DNA for the CDR3 is TGTGCCAGCTCACCGGGACTGTTGGCCTACGAGCAGTACTTC. Residues: CASSPGLLAYEQYF.

The rearrangement joins TRBV10-1 to TRBJ2-3; D remains unclear. This CDR3 contains 14 residues. Germline values: CDR1 WNHNN, CDR2 SYGVQD (reference sequence). Trimming shortened V by 2 bases and J by 0 bases, and 6 bases separated the two germline ends. The CDR3 reads CASSEGSSTDTQYF. The CDR3 DNA reads TGCGCCAGCAGTGAGGGCTCCAGCACAGATACGCAGTATTTT.

The chain combines TRBV5-4 with TRBJ2-7; 8 bases are a match to TRBD1. There are 14 residues in the CDR3. Looked up from germline, CDR1 is SGHNT and CDR2 is YYREEE (reference sequence). J gave up 7 bases and V 0 bases, and 6 bases lay outside the gene matches. CDR3 in amino acids: CASSLGDRGLEQYF. The CDR3 nucleotides are TGTGCCAGCAGCTTGGGAGACAGGGGTCTAGAGCAGTACTTC.

The chain joins TRBV2 to TRBJ1-4, with 9 bases matching TRBD1. Germline loops: CDR1 SNHLY, CDR2 FYNNEI. There are 15 residues in the CDR3. The ends lost 7 bases at V and 7 bases at J; junction bases unmatched: 10. CDR3 amino acids: CASIPETGGSEKLFF. The CDR3 coding sequence is TGTGCCAGCATCCCCGAGACAGGGGGTAGTGAAAAACTGTTTTTT.

This clone was detected once. The CDR3 DNA reads as TGTGCCAGCAGCCTTTTTTACAGGGGACCCAACACCGGGGAGCTGTTTTTT. Translated: CASSLFYRGPNTGELFF. The gene calls are TRBV7-2 and TRBJ2-2; 7 positions match TRBD1. This CDR3 is 17 amino acids long. The V gene end was trimmed by 5 bases and the J gene end by 2 bases; junction bases not matched to a gene: 11. Germline CDR1 is SGHTA and CDR2 is FQGNSA.

The chain has TRBV5-4 and TRBJ1-2; TRBD1 matches 11 bases. Trimming removed 3 bases from V and 6 bases from J; junction bases left unmatched: 10. The CDR3 runs 16 residues. Germline V lookup: CDR1 SGHNT, CDR2 YYREEE (reference sequence). The CDR3 region has the DNA TGTGCCAGCAGCTCCGCGCGGACGGGACAGGGGGATGGCTACACCTTC. It encodes CASSSARTGQGDGYTF. The full variable domain, completed using reference TRBV5-4 and TRBJ1-2, is ETGVTQSPTHLIKTRGQQVTLRCSSQSGHNTVSWYQQALGQGPQFIFQYYREEENGRGNFPPRFSGLQFPNYSSELNVNALELDDSALYLCASSSARTGQGDGYTFGSGTRLTVV.

The rearrangement uses TRBV5-4 and TRBJ1-1; D ambiguous. Germline V gives CDR1 SGHNT, CDR2 YYREEE (reference sequence). Trimming took off 4 bases at V and 1 base at J, with 11 bases between the two ends. This CDR3 region has 14 residues. CDR3 DNA: TGTGCCAGCAGCCCCTGGCCAGGGAACACTGAAGCTTTCTTT. Translating gives CASSPWPGNTEAFF.

This clone has just a few counts. The chain couples TRBV10-3 to TRBJ1-1; no definite D call. The germline V gene encodes CDR1 ENHRY and CDR2 SYGVKD. Between the trimmed V and J ends, which lost 3 bases and 0 bases, there was a span of 5 bases. The CDR3 has 13 amino acids. DNA of the CDR3: TGTGCCATCAGTGATTCAGTGAACACTGAAGCTTTCTTT. Its translation: CAISDSVNTEAFF.

The chain employs TRBV19 and TRBJ1-1; 8 bases line up with TRBD1. From germline, CDR1 is LNHDA and CDR2 SQIVND (reference sequence). V shed 3 bases, J shed 1 base, and the junction held 1 base outside the gene matches. The CDR3 runs 14 residues. Here the CDR3 DNA reads TGTGCCAGTAGTATTGGACAGGGGAACACTGAAGCTTTCTTT. It specifies CASSIGQGNTEAFF.

The rearrangement joins TRBV6-6 to TRBJ1-1; a possible D gene is TRBD1 (5 bases). Germline V lookup: CDR1 MNHNY, CDR2 SVGAGI (reference sequence). V lost 10 bases and J 4 bases, leaving 10 bases between the germline ends. This CDR3 is built from 11 residues. For the CDR3, the DNA is TGTGCCACCCAGGGTGGCACTGAAGCTTTCTTT. Translation: CATQGGTEAFF.

The chain joins TRBV2 to TRBJ1-2; 7 bases are a match to TRBD1. CDR1 is SNHLY, CDR2 FYNNEI, per germline. This CDR3 contains 13 residues. V trimming: 8 bases; J trimming: 8 bases; junction bases outside the gene matches: 11. In DNA, the CDR3 is TGTGCCAGCGACAGAGAGGGGGCAGGAGGCTACACCTTC. This codes for CASDREGAGGYTF.

This chain joins TRBV7-2 and TRBJ2-3, with D perhaps TRBD2 (7 bases). Germline V CDR1 and CDR2: SGHTA, FQGNSA. This CDR3 has 15 residues. Trimming left V 8 bases short and J 0 bases short, with 15 bases between. CDR3 residues: CASGGAGLSTDTQYF. CDR3 DNA: TGTGCCAGCGGGGGGGCGGGTCTCAGCACAGATACGCAGTATTTT.

The rearrangement joins TRBV18 to TRBJ2-7, with D perhaps TRBD1 (6 bases). There are 15 residues in the CDR3. Trimming removed 3 bases at V and 5 bases at J, with 17 bases between. Germline CDR1 is KGHSH and CDR2 is LQKENI. The DNA of the CDR3 is TGTGCCAGCTCACCCAGGGACACGTGGAGTGACGAGCAGTACTTC. This codes for CASSPRDTWSDEQYF.

The chain is built from TRBV19 and TRBJ1-5, with 8 bases identical to TRBD1. The CDR3 runs to 15 residues. CDR1 and CDR2 from the germline V gene are LNHDA and SQIVND (reference sequence). V trimming: 6 bases; J trimming: 7 bases; junction bases outside the gene matches: 11. Here the CDR3 reads CASSGTGVLGQPQHF. The CDR3 DNA sequence: TGTGCCAGTAGCGGGACAGGTGTTTTAGGACAGCCCCAGCATTTT.

As regards this clone: The sample carries other DNA sequences with the same CDR3. In DNA form, the CDR3 reads TGCGCCAGCAGCTTGGGGACAGGATACAATGAGCAGTTCTTC. Protein product: CASSLGTGYNEQFF. The rearrangement links TRBV5-1 to TRBJ2-1, with TRBD1 matching over 7 bases. CDR1 and CDR2 (germline): SGHRS, YFSETQ. After removal of 0 bases from V and 4 bases from J, the junction contained 1 base not matched to a gene. The CDR3 is 14 residues long.

This clone came up once. The CDR3 DNA sequence: TGTGCCAGCAATAGGAGGCAGAGCAATCAGCCCCAGCATTTT. Protein: CASNRRQSNQPQHF. The chain recombines TRBV2 with TRBJ1-5; D gene uncertain. Trimming removed 7 bases from V and 1 base from J, with 11 bases in between. There are 14 residues in the CDR3. CDR1 SNHLY and CDR2 FYNNEI come from the germline V gene.